These 28 T cell receptor beta chains were all obtained from the same sample, sequenced in a study of technical replicates of blood from a few donors. Clones were read by immunoSEQ multiplex PCR, and TCRdb kept only the in-frame ones, dropping some. The data contain tens of thousands of clones, roughly 86% of them singletons. The sequenced sample was PBMCs. The receptors stem from a human donor in good health. Some clones in this sample may be carry-over from other donors' samples.

The chain uses TRBV5-4 and TRBJ2-5; D may be TRBD1 (5 bases). CDR1 is SGHNT and CDR2 is YYREEE in the germline V gene (reference sequence). The V end was cut by 4 bases, the J end by 3 bases, with 19 bases between. This CDR3 is 16 amino acids long. CDR3 amino acids: CASSPSSRQGKETQYF. In DNA form, the CDR3 reads TGTGCCAGCAGCCCGAGCTCGCGTCAGGGAAAAGAGACCCAGTACTTC.

The V gene is TRBV6-5, the J gene TRBJ1-1; 7 bases agree with TRBD1. The germline gives CDR1 MNHEY, CDR2 SVGAGI. J lost 1 base, V lost 9 bases, and 5 bases had no gene match. The CDR3 sequence is 13 residues long. The CDR3 DNA sequence: TGTGCCAGTGCGACAGGGAAGAACACTGAAGCTTTCTTT. It codes for CASATGKNTEAFF.

This clone showed up just a few times. This rearrangement joins TRBV5-1 to TRBJ1-1, with 10 bases lining up with TRBD1. This CDR3 region has 15 residues. After removal of 2 bases from V and 4 bases from J, the junction contained 5 bases not matched to a gene. Germline loops: CDR1 SGHRS, CDR2 YFSETQ. CDR3 bases: TGCGCCAGCAGCTTCTCTCGGACAGGGGGCACTGAAGCTTTCTTT. Residues: CASSFSRTGGTEAFF.

The chain couples TRBV10-3 to TRBJ1-6, with unresolved D. Germline CDR1 and CDR2: ENHRY and SYGVKD. V was pared by 8 bases and J by 0 bases, with 11 bases between. The CDR3 runs 15 residues. The CDR3 loop is CAISFSSSYNSPLHF. Written as DNA, the CDR3 is TGTGCCATCTCGTTCTCCAGCTCCTATAATTCACCCCTCCACTTT.

This rearrangement joins TRBV29-1 to TRBJ2-5, with a tentative D call TRBD1 (6 bases). V lost 8 bases, J lost 5 bases, and 15 bases lay in between. The CDR3 totals 12 residues. Germline values: CDR1 SQVTM, CDR2 ANQGSEA. The chain's CDR3 is CSIRGPGETQYF. The CDR3 nucleotides read TGCAGCATCAGGGGCCCTGGGGAGACCCAGTACTTC. Supplemented by reference TRBV29-1 and TRBJ2-5, the full variable domain reads SAVISQKPSRDICQRGTSLTIQCQVDSQVTMMFWYRQQPGQSLTLIATANQGSEATYESGFVIDKFPISRPNLTFSTLTVSNMSPEDSSIYLCSIRGPGETQYFGPGTRLLVL.

This clone was picked up one time. V and J are TRBV9 and TRBJ2-1; 12 nucleotides align to TRBD2. This CDR3 is built from 15 residues. Germline V gene data show CDR1 as SGDLS and CDR2 as YYNGEE. Trimming at V came to 3 bases and at J to 9 bases, leaving 7 bases not matched to a gene. The DNA for the CDR3 is TGTGCCAGCAGCGCTCGGCTAGCGGGGGGGGGTGAGCAGTTCTTC. Protein: CASSARLAGGGEQFF.

The CDR3 nucleotides read TGTGCCAGCAGCTTTGGACCACCGGGACTAGCGGGCACCGGGGAGCTGTTTTTT. Its translation: CASSFGPPGLAGTGELFF. The gene calls are TRBV7-2 and TRBJ2-2; 12 bases align to TRBD2. The CDR3 loop spans 18 amino acids. Trimming removed 3 bases from V and 4 bases from J; junction bases left unmatched: 9. CDR1 and CDR2 (germline): SGHTA, FQGNSA.

This chain connects TRBV27 to TRBJ2-7; 11 bases map to TRBD2. The CDR3 length is 14 residues. The ends lost 6 bases at V and 1 base at J; junction bases unmatched: 2. Germline CDR1 reads MNHEY; CDR2 reads SMNVEV (reference sequence). The CDR3 reads CASRRTSGSYEQYF. CDR3 nucleotides: TGTGCCAGCAGACGGACTAGCGGGTCCTACGAGCAGTACTTC.

The genes are TRBV2 and TRBJ1-3, with TRBD1 matching over 7 bases. J was trimmed by 4 bases and V by 3 bases; bases with no gene match: 6. This CDR3 spans 15 amino acids. CDR1 and CDR2 from the germline V gene are SNHLY and FYNNEI. The chain's CDR3 is CASSERGRGGNTIYF. The DNA for the CDR3 is TGTGCCAGCAGTGAGAGGGGGCGAGGAGGAAACACCATATATTTT.

This clone has just a few counts. The gene calls are TRBV5-5 and TRBJ2-7; maybe TRBD1 (5 bases). In germline, CDR1 is SGHKS, CDR2 YYEKEE (reference sequence). This CDR3 is built from 13 residues. V lost 7 bases, J lost 2 bases, and 13 bases lay in between. The CDR3 is CASPMGQTYEQYF. The CDR3 coding sequence is TGTGCCAGCCCCATGGGGCAGACCTACGAGCAGTACTTC.

The rearrangement uses TRBV12-5 and TRBJ2-5, with 7 bases identical to TRBD1. CDR3 length: 17 amino acids. The junction had 19 bases not matched to a gene; V was cut back by 7 bases and J by 5 bases. Per germline, CDR1 LGHNT and CDR2 FRNRAP. CDR3 DNA sequence: TGTGCTAGTGCCCAAGAGGTCATACAGGGGAGTCGGGAGACCCAGTACTTC. As protein: CASAQEVIQGSRETQYF.

V is TRBV9 and J is TRBJ2-3, with D perhaps matching TRBD2 (6 bases). The CDR3 loop spans 16 amino acids. V was trimmed by 0 bases and J by 0 bases, leaving 11 bases between them. CDR1 and CDR2 from the germline V gene are SGDLS and YYNGEE. CDR3 bases: TGTGCCAGCAGCGTAGTACCGGGAGCGAGCACAGATACGCAGTATTTT. Its protein product is CASSVVPGASTDTQYF. Supplemented by reference TRBV9 and TRBJ2-3, the full variable domain reads DSGVTQTPKHLITATGQRVTLRCSPRSGDLSVYWYQQSLDQGLQFLIQYYNGEERAKGNILERFSAQQFPDLHSELNLSSLELGDSALYFCASSVVPGASTDTQYFGPGTRLTVL.

V gene TRBV4-2 combines with J gene TRBJ1-2; D gene ambiguous. The CDR3 loop spans 15 amino acids. Germline V CDR1 and CDR2: LGHNA, YNFKEQ. V lost 1 base to trimming and J lost 0 bases, with 9 bases between them. The CDR3 region has the DNA TGTGCCAGCAGCCAAGTGGCGGAGTCTAACTATGGCTACACCTTC. Its translation: CASSQVAESNYGYTF.

The V gene is TRBV4-1, the J gene TRBJ1-3; 11 bases fit TRBD1. The CDR3 runs to 16 residues. Germline loops: CDR1 MGHRA, CDR2 YSYEKL. The junction had 2 bases not matched to a gene; V was cut back by 1 base and J by 3 bases. The CDR3 protein is CASSQVGTGGGNTIYF. Here the CDR3 DNA reads TGCGCCAGCAGCCAAGTCGGGACAGGGGGTGGAAACACCATATATTTT.

The chain uses TRBV2 and TRBJ1-5, with TRBD1 matching over 8 bases. This CDR3 comprises 14 residues. In germline, CDR1 is SNHLY, CDR2 FYNNEI. With 8 bases clipped from V and 4 bases from J, the junction kept 7 bases outside the gene matches. The CDR3 reads CASGAGGANQPQHF. CDR3 coding DNA: TGTGCCAGCGGGGCAGGGGGCGCGAATCAGCCCCAGCATTTT.

The V and J genes are TRBV5-1 and TRBJ1-2, with D perhaps TRBD1 (6 bases). Trimming left V 4 bases short and J 6 bases short, with 16 bases between. This CDR3 is 14 amino acids long. Per germline, CDR1 SGHRS and CDR2 YFSETQ. CDR3 sequence: CASSQSGTNHGYTF. Written as DNA, the CDR3 is TGCGCCAGCAGCCAATCCGGGACAAATCATGGCTACACCTTC.

The chain is built from TRBV5-1 and TRBJ2-7; no reliable D call. Per the germline V gene, CDR1 is SGHRS and CDR2 is YFSETQ. This CDR3 has 12 amino acids. V dropped 4 bases and J dropped 6 bases, with 11 bases sitting between them. Here the CDR3 DNA reads TGCGCCAGCAGCCCCCCCGGTCCCGAGCAGTACTTC. Translated, it gives CASSPPGPEQYF.

This clone was detected once. The chain carries TRBV19 and TRBJ2-7; 9 positions match TRBD1. This CDR3 region has 13 residues. J was trimmed by 2 bases and V by 9 bases; bases with no gene match: 5. Germline V gene sequence: CDR1 LNHDA, CDR2 SQIVND (reference sequence). The CDR3 bases are TGTGCCAGCCAGGACAGGGGAGCCTACGAGCAGTACTTC. Translating gives CASQDRGAYEQYF.

This sequence joins TRBV5-1 and TRBJ2-7; 9 nucleotides line up with TRBD1. CDR1 and CDR2 from the germline V gene are SGHRS and YFSETQ. CDR3 length: 15 residues. J gave up 2 bases and V 2 bases, and 5 bases lay outside the gene matches. CDR3 DNA: TGCGCCAGCAGCTTACCGACAGGGGGGGCCTACGAGCAGTACTTC. This encodes CASSLPTGGAYEQYF.

V and J are TRBV2 and TRBJ1-5; TRBD1 agrees at 9 bases. With 5 bases clipped from V and 8 bases from J, the junction kept 4 bases outside the gene matches. Germline V lookup: CDR1 SNHLY, CDR2 FYNNEI. CDR3 length: 13 amino acids. The CDR3 sequence is CASSTGGGKPQHF. The CDR3 DNA reads as TGTGCCAGCAGTACAGGGGGCGGGAAGCCCCAGCATTTT.

The chain links TRBV2 to TRBJ2-2; 7 nucleotides agree with TRBD1. The CDR3 contains 12 residues. V lost 5 bases, J lost 7 bases, and 1 base stayed unmatched. In germline, CDR1 is SNHLY, CDR2 FYNNEI. The CDR3 DNA reads TGTGCCAGCAGTTCAGGGGGCGGGGAGCTGTTTTTT. Protein product: CASSSGGGELFF.

The chain uses TRBV5-8 and TRBJ2-1; possibly TRBD2 for D (6 bases). The CDR3 is 16 amino acids. The germline V and J ends were trimmed by 0 bases and 0 bases, with 10 bases remaining between them. Germline V CDR1 and CDR2: SGHTS, YDEGEE. DNA of the CDR3: TGTGCCAGCAGCTTGGCGAGACTAGGCTCCTACAATGAGCAGTTCTTC. The encoded protein is CASSLARLGSYNEQFF.

The rearrangement uses TRBV6-6 and TRBJ1-1; D not resolved. CDR1 MNHNY and CDR2 SVGAGI come from the germline V gene (reference sequence). The V gene lost 2 bases and the J gene lost 3 bases, with 10 bases spanning the gap. CDR3 size: 14 residues. The CDR3 sequence: CASSYREDDTEAFF. CDR3 bases: TGTGCCAGCAGTTACAGGGAGGACGACACTGAAGCTTTCTTT.

The chain combines TRBV7-9 with TRBJ2-1, with a possible D match to TRBD2 (6 bases). V lost 4 bases, J lost 8 bases, and 15 bases lay in between. Per germline, CDR1 SEHNR and CDR2 FQNEAQ (reference sequence). The CDR3 totals 14 residues. The CDR3 region has the DNA TGTGCCAGCAGCTCCCCGGGACTTATCCATGAGCAGTTCTTC. This encodes CASSSPGLIHEQFF.

The chain is built from TRBV11-2 and TRBJ2-7, with 10 bases identical to TRBD1. The CDR3 is made up of 15 amino acids. CDR1 SGHAT and CDR2 FQNNGV come from the germline V gene. J lost 3 bases, V lost 6 bases, and 8 bases had no gene match. CDR3 region: CASSPRRDRGYEQYF. The CDR3 DNA reads as TGTGCCAGCAGTCCGCGACGGGACAGGGGCTACGAGCAGTACTTC.

This chain connects TRBV5-1 to TRBJ2-2; 11 bases match TRBD2. The germline CDR1 and CDR2 sequences are SGHRS and YFSETQ. After removal of 3 bases from V and 2 bases from J, the junction contained 6 bases not matched to a gene. This CDR3 spans 17 amino acids. CDR3 nucleotide sequence: TGCGCCAGCAGCTACTTAGCGGGAGGGCCTAACACCGGGGAGCTGTTTTTT. As protein: CASSYLAGGPNTGELFF.

J is TRBJ2-7 and V is TRBV7-2; 11 bases align to TRBD2. CDR1 and CDR2 (germline): SGHTA, FQGNSA. The CDR3 totals 15 residues. V shed 4 bases, J shed 3 bases, and the junction held 5 bases outside the gene matches. As DNA, the CDR3 is TGTGCCAGCAGCTCTGCCGGGACTAGCGGCTACGAGCAGTACTTC. Protein product: CASSSAGTSGYEQYF.

This chain connects TRBV4-1 to TRBJ2-3; 12 nucleotides match TRBD2. The germline V gene has CDR1 MGHRA and CDR2 YSYEKL. V lost 3 bases, J lost 6 bases, and 4 bases stayed unmatched. This CDR3 spans 15 amino acids. The CDR3 loop is CASSQITSGGDTQYF. CDR3 nucleotide sequence: TGCGCCAGCAGCCAGATAACTAGCGGGGGGGATACGCAGTATTTT.